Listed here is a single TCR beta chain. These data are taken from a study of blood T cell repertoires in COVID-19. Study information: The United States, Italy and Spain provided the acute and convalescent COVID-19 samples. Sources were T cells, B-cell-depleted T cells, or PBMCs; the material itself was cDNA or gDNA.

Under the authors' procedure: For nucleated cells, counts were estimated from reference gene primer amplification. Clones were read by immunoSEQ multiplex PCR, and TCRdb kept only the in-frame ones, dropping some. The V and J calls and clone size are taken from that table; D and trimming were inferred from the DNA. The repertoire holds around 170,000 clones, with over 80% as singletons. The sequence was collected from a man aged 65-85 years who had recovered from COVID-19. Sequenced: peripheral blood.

This CDR3 is CASSLSLGRGRNEQYF. CDR3 sequence (DNA): TGTGCCAGCAGTTTGTCTCTCGGGAGGGGTAGGAACGAGCAGTACTTC. This rearrangement joins TRBV27 to TRBJ2-7, with 8 bases lining up with TRBD2. CDR1 and CDR2 from the germline V gene are MNHEY and SMNVEV (reference sequence). The CDR3 totals 16 residues. Trimming at V came to 3 bases and at J to 5 bases, leaving 12 bases not matched to a gene.